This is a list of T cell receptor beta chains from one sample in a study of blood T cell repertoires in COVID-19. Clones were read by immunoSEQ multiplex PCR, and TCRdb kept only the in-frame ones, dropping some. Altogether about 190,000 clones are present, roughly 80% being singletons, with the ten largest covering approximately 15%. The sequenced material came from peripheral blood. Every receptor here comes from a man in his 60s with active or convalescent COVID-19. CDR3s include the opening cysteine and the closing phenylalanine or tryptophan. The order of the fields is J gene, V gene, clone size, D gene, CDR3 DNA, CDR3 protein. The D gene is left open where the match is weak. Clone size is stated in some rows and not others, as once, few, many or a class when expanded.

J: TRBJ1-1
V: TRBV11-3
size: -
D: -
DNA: TGTGCCAGCAGCTTAGGGGCAGGGAATCCTGAAGCTTTCTTT
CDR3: CASSLGAGNPEAFF

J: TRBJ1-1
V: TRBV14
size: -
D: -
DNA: TGTGCCAGCAGCACCGGGAGCACTGAAGCTTTCTTT
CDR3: CASSTGSTEAFF

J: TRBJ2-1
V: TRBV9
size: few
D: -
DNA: TGTGCCAGCAGCCCCCCACTGCCCTACAATGAGCAGTTCTTC
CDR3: CASSPPLPYNEQFF

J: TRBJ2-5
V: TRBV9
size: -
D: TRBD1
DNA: TGTGCCAGCAGCCCAGGGACAGTAGAGACCCAGTACTTC
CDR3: CASSPGTVETQYF

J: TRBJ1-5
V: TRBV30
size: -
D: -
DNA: TGTGCCTGGAGTCTAGGGGATCGCAATCAGCCCCAGCATTTT
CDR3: CAWSLGDRNQPQHF

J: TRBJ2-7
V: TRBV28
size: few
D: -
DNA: TGTGCCAGCAGTTCGCCCCGCACAGTAAACTACGAGCAGTACTTC
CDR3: CASSSPRTVNYEQYF

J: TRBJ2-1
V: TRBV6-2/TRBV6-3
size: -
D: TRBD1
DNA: TGTGCCAGCAGTTATTGGGCAGGGGGCTTTAGAGCCGTATACAATGAGCAGTTCTTC
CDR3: CASSYWAGGFRAVYNEQFF

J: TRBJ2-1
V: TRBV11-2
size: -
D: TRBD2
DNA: TGTGCCAGCAGCCTACGCCGGGGGCGGGAGGGCGTGAGGAATGAGCAGTTCTTC
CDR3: CASSLRRGREGVRNEQFF

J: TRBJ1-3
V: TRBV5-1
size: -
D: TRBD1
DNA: TGCGCCAGCAGCTTAGGGACAGTCATTTCTGGAAACACCATATATTTT
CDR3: CASSLGTVISGNTIYF

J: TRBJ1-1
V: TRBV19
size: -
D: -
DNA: TGTGCCAGTAGTATAGATCAGGGGCGGTCGACCACTGAAGCTTTCTTT
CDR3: CASSIDQGRSTTEAFF

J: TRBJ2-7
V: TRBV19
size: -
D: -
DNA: TGTGCCAGTAGTCGGGACACAGTATACGAGCAGTACTTC
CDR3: CASSRDTVYEQYF

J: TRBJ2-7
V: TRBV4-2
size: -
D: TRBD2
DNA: TGTGCCAGCAGCCATCCTCAAGGTCCTAGCGGCTCCTACGAGCAGTACTTC
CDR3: CASSHPQGPSGSYEQYF

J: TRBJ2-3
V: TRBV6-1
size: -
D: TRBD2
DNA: TGTGCCAGCAGTGACGCCGGGACTACTACTACGCAGTATTTT
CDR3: CASSDAGTTTTQYF

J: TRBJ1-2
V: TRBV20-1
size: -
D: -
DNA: TGCAGTGCTAGTAACCGTGCGGCAGGGGATCGTGGCTACACCTTC
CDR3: CSASNRAAGDRGYTF

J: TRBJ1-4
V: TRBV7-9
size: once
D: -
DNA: TGTGCCAGCAACCCGGGACAAGGAGGCCCCGCAACTAATGAAAAACTGTTTTTT
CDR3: CASNPGQGGPATNEKLFF

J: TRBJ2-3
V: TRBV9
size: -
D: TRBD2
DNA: TGTGCCAGCAGCGTGGGCGGGACTAGCGGCACAGATACGCAGTATTTT
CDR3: CASSVGGTSGTDTQYF

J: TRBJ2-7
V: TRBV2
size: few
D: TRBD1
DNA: TGTGCCAGCAGTGTCGGACAGGGTGGGGAGCAGTACTTC
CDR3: CASSVGQGGEQYF

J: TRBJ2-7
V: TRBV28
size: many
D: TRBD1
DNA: TGTGCCAGCATCCGAGGACAGGGTATCGCCCAGTACTTC
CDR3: CASIRGQGIAQYF

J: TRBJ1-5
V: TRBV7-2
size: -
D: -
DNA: TGTGCCAGCAGCTTAGTGGGAGGGAATCAGCCCCAGCATTTT
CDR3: CASSLVGGNQPQHF

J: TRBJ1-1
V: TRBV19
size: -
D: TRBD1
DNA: TGTGCCAGTAGTACGAGCAGGGGGCAGACTGAAGCTTTCTTT
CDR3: CASSTSRGQTEAFF

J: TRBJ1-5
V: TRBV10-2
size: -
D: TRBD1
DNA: TGCGCCAGCAGTCAGGGACAGACACCCAATCAGCCCCAGCATTTT
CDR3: CASSQGQTPNQPQHF

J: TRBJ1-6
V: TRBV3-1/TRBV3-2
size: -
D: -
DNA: TGTGCCAGCAGCCCCGGGGGGTATAATTCACCCCTCCACTTT
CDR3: CASSPGGYNSPLHF

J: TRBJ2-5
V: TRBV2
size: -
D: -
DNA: TGTGCCAGCAGGAGTAGCGGCTCTAGGGGGACCCAGTACTTC
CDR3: CASRSSGSRGTQYF

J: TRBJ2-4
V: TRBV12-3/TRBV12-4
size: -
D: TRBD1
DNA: TGTGCCAGCAGCTTGACAGGGGGTCACATTCAGTACTTC
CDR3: CASSLTGGHIQYF

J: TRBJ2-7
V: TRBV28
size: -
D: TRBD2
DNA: TGTGCCAGCAGTTTAAGTCCGGGAGGAGAATACGAGCAGTACTTC
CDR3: CASSLSPGGEYEQYF

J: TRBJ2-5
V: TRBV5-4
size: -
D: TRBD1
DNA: TGTGCCAGCAGCCGACAGGGGCGGGAGACCCAGTACTTC
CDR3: CASSRQGRETQYF

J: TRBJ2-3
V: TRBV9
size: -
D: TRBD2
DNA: TGTGCCAGCAGCGTAGTCCCTAGCGGGCAGCCAGATACGCAGTATTTT
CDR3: CASSVVPSGQPDTQYF

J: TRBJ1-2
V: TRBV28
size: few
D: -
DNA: TGTGCCAGCAGTTTAGTTGGACTTCCGGGGGGCTACACCTTC
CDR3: CASSLVGLPGGYTF

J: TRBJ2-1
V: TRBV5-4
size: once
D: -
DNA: TGTGCCAGCAGCCCCGCCGGGGCTAGCGCATACAATGAGCAGTTCTTC
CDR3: CASSPAGASAYNEQFF

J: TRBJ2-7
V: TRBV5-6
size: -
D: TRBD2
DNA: TGTGCCAGCAGCTTGCGTCTAGCGGGCTACGAGCAGTACTTC
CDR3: CASSLRLAGYEQYF

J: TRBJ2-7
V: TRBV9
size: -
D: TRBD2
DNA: TGTGCCAGCAGCGGACCGGGACTAGCGGGAGGGCCAGGGGAGCAGTACTTC
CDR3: CASSGPGLAGGPGEQYF

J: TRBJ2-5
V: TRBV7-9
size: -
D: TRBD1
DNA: TGTGCCAGCAGCTTACAAGGGACAGGGCAAGAGACCCAGTACTTC
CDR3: CASSLQGTGQETQYF

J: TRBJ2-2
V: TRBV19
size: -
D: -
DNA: TGTGCCAGTAGCGTCAGGGCCACCGGGGAGCTGTTTTTT
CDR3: CASSVRATGELFF

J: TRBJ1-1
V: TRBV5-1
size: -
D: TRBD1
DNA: TGCGCCAGCAGCTCGGGACAGGACCTCTATGAAGCTTTCTTT
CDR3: CASSSGQDLYEAFF

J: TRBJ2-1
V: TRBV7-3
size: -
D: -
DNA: TGTGCCAGCAGCTTAGGGCAGGGTTTCGATGAGCAGTTCTTC
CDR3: CASSLGQGFDEQFF

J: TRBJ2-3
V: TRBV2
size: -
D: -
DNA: TGTGCCAGCAGTCAGGGTGGAGATACGCAGTATTTT
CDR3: CASSQGGDTQYF

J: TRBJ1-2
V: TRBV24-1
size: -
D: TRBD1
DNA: TGTGCCACCAGTGACGCTTACAGGGGGGTATACGGCTACACCTTC
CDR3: CATSDAYRGVYGYTF

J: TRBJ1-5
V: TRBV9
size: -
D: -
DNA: TGTGCCAGCAGCGTAGGGGACACGTATCAGCCCCAGCATTTT
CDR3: CASSVGDTYQPQHF

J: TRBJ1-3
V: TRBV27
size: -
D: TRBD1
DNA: TGTGCCAGCAGACGACAGGGAACGGCTGGAAACACCATATATTTT
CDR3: CASRRQGTAGNTIYF

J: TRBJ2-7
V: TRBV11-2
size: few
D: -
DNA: TGTGCCAGCAGCCTCAGGAACCCCTACGAGCAGTACTTC
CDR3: CASSLRNPYEQYF

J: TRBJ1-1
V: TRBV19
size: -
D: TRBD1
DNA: TGTGCCAGTAGTCCGACAGGGGGCTCAACTGAAGCTTTCTTT
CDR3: CASSPTGGSTEAFF

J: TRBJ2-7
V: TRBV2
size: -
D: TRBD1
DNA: TGTGCCAGCAGGGATAGGGGACAGGACTACGAGCAGTACTTC
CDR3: CASRDRGQDYEQYF

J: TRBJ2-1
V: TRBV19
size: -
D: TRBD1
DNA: TGTGCCAGTAGTACAGACAGGGATTCCTACAATGAGCAGTTCTTC
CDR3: CASSTDRDSYNEQFF

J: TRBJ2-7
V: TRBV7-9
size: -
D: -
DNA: TGTGCCAGCAGCTTAGCTGCAGGTGACTACGAGCAGTACTTC
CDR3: CASSLAAGDYEQYF

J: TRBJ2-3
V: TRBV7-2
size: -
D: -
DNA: TGTGCCAGCAGCCTGGGACTTCCGTCCGATACGCAGTATTTT
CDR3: CASSLGLPSDTQYF

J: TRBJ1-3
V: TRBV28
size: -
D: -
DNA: TGTGCCAGCAGTTTCGGCGTAGGGGTTAAACACACCATATATTTT
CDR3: CASSFGVGVKHTIYF